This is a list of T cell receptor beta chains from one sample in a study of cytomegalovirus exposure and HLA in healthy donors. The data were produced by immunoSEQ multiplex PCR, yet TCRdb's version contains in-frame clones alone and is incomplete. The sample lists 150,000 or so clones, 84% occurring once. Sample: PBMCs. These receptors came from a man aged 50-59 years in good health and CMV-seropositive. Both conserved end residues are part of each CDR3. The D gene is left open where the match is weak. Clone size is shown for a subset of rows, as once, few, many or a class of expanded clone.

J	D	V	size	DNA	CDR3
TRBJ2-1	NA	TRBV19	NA	TGTGCCAGTAGTATCACCGACGGCGGTGAGCAGTTCTTC	CASSITDGGEQFF
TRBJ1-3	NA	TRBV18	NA	TGTGCCAGCTCACCGGCAGGGGCGATCTCTGGAAACACCATATATTTT	CASSPAGAISGNTIYF
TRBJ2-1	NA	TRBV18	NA	TGTGCCAGCTCACCACCGGATGCAGGGATGAATGAGCAGTTCTTC	CASSPPDAGMNEQFF
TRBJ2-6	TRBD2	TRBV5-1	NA	TGCGCCAGCAGTGAGCGGGAGGGCCTCACTGGGGCCAACGTCCTGACTTTC	CASSEREGLTGANVLTF
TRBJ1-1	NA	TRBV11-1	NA	TGTGCCAGCAGCTTAGCGAGACAGCCTCTGAGAGGCACTGAAGCTTTCTTT	CASSLARQPLRGTEAFF
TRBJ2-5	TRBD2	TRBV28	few	TGTGCCAGCAGTCCTGATAGCGGGAGCCAAGAGACCCAGTACTTC	CASSPDSGSQETQYF
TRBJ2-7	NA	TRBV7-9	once	TGTGCCAGCGCGGACGGGAACTACGAGCAGTACTTC	CASADGNYEQYF
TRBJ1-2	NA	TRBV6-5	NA	TGTGCCAGCAGCCAGCCCGGAGTCGGCTATGGCTACACCTTC	CASSQPGVGYGYTF
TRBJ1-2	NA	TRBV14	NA	TGTGCCAGCAGCCTTATCACAGGGTTCGGCGGCTACACCTTC	CASSLITGFGGYTF
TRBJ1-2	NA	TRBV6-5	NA	TGTGCCAGCAGTGACCGGATTCGGCGGGGCTACACCTTC	CASSDRIRRGYTF
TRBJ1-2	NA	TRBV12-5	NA	TGTGCTAGTGGTGTTTTCCCGGGAACGGGTGGCTACACCTTC	CASGVFPGTGGYTF
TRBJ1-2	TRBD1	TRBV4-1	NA	TGCGCCAGCCGTGGGACAGGGGGCGCCGGTGGCTACACCTTC	CASRGTGGAGGYTF
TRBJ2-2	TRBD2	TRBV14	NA	TGTGCCAGCAGCCAGAGGACGGGGCTAGCGGGTACTTCGAACACCGGGGAGCTGTTTTTT	CASSQRTGLAGTSNTGELFF
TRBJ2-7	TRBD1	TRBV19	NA	TGTGCCAGTAGTATCTGGGACAGTTCCTACGAGCAGTACTTC	CASSIWDSSYEQYF